The 17 T cell receptor beta chains given below trace back to one sample, sequenced in a study of cytomegalovirus exposure and HLA in healthy donors. The PCR used 60 Vbeta and 13 Jbeta primers. The assay was immunoSEQ multiplex PCR, and TCRdb's table has in-frame clones only and misses some. The data contain around 150,000 clones, 82% of them seen just once; the ten biggest clones take up more than 1.3%. The sample was PBMCs. The receptors derive from a girl between 10 and 17 years old in good health and CMV-seropositive.

The chain links TRBV7-8 to TRBJ2-7; 10 bases line up with TRBD2. CDR3 size: 16 residues. Germline CDR1 is SGHVS and CDR2 is FQNEAQ. V lost 0 bases to trimming and J lost 2 bases; unmatched junction nucleotides: 4. The CDR3 loop is CASSLAGLADAYEQYF. The CDR3 coding sequence is TGTGCCAGCAGCTTAGCCGGACTAGCGGACGCCTACGAGCAGTACTTC.

This clone was seen only once. CDR3 nucleotide sequence: TGTGCCAGCAGCGCCGGATCACAGTATGGCTACACCTTC. This translates into CASSAGSQYGYTF. The chain couples TRBV6-4 to TRBJ1-2; D remains unclear. The CDR3 contains 13 residues. Germline lookup yields CDR1 MRHNA and CDR2 SNTAGT. With 6 bases removed from V and 5 bases from J, the gap between germline ends came to 13 bases.

This clone is a singleton in its sample. The chain is built from TRBV7-6 and TRBJ2-7, with D maybe TRBD1 (6 bases). The V end lost 5 bases, the J end lost 6 bases, and 20 bases lay between the germline ends. CDR1 is SGHVS and CDR2 is FNYEAQ in the germline V gene. The CDR3 runs to 15 residues. Here the CDR3 DNA reads TGTGCCAGCAGCCTACTTACAGGGTCCTTCGCCGAGCAGTACTTC. This encodes CASSLLTGSFAEQYF.

This clone was seen a handful of times. This chain connects TRBV11-2 to TRBJ1-1, with TRBD1 as a possible D gene (5 bases). Germline values: CDR1 SGHAT, CDR2 FQNNGV. Trimming cost V 5 bases and J 1 base, with 8 bases left between them. This CDR3 comprises 13 residues. CDR3 region: CASSPTGNTEAFF. CDR3 DNA: TGTGCCAGCAGCCCAACAGGGAACACTGAAGCTTTCTTT.

The CDR3 nucleotides are TGTGCCAGCAGCCTGGGACAGGGAGTCCCCTACGAGCAGTACTTC. It translates to CASSLGQGVPYEQYF. V usage is TRBV5-8 and J usage is TRBJ2-7, with 9 nucleotides matching TRBD1. Germline V CDR1 and CDR2: SGHTS, YDEGEE. The CDR3 runs to 15 residues. J gave up 2 bases and V 4 bases, and 7 bases lay outside the gene matches.

CDR3 sequence reads: CASSYGSTGYGYTF. CDR3 coding DNA: TGTGCCAGCAGTTACGGATCTACAGGGTATGGCTACACCTTC. The chain couples TRBV27 to TRBJ1-2; a weak D match, TRBD1 (6 bases). The germline gives CDR1 MNHEY, CDR2 SMNVEV (reference sequence). V lost 4 bases to trimming and J lost 5 bases, with 14 bases between them. The CDR3 runs to 14 residues.

The chain employs TRBV28 and TRBJ1-4; D might be TRBD1 (6 bases). Trimming took 4 bases from V and 4 from J, leaving 13 bases between them. This CDR3 region has 15 residues. Germline CDR1 MDHEN, CDR2 SYDVKM. The CDR3 is CASSSRQAFNEKLFF. The CDR3 region has the DNA TGTGCCAGCAGTTCCCGACAGGCGTTTAATGAAAAACTGTTTTTT.

The chain recombines TRBV7-9 with TRBJ1-2; D might be TRBD1 (6 bases). Trimming took off 10 bases at V and 0 bases at J, with 27 bases between the two ends. This CDR3 has 18 amino acids. Per the germline V gene, CDR1 is SEHNR and CDR2 is FQNEAQ (reference sequence). Here the CDR3 reads CAILDPTGRESANYGYTF. The CDR3 coding sequence is TGTGCCATCCTCGACCCCACAGGGCGGGAGTCTGCTAACTATGGCTACACCTTC.

This clone was counted a single time. V usage is TRBV19 and J usage is TRBJ1-2, with D hard to call. This CDR3 is built from 9 residues. Germline values: CDR1 LNHDA, CDR2 SQIVND (reference sequence). With 11 bases removed from V and 6 bases from J, the gap between germline ends came to 7 bases. The CDR3 here is CAVGDGYTF. Written as DNA, the CDR3 is TGTGCCGTCGGGGATGGCTACACCTTC.

This chain joins TRBV5-1 and TRBJ1-2, with D possibly TRBD1 on 6 matching bases. The germline V gene encodes CDR1 SGHRS and CDR2 YFSETQ. Trimming pared 0 bases from V and 3 bases from J, leaving 6 bases between. CDR3 length: 13 amino acids. This CDR3 reads CASSLGTDYGYTF. The CDR3 region has the DNA TGCGCCAGCAGCTTGGGGACAGACTATGGCTACACCTTC.

The chain uses TRBV29-1 and TRBJ2-7; 8 nucleotides agree with TRBD2. Germline-derived CDR1 and CDR2 are SQVTM and ANQGSEA. The V and J ends lost 4 bases and 3 bases, in that order; junction bases with no gene match: 8. This CDR3 has 14 amino acids. The CDR3 region is CSVVPSGLDYEQYF. CDR3 nucleotide sequence: TGCAGCGTTGTTCCTAGCGGGCTGGACTACGAGCAGTACTTC.

This rearrangement joins TRBV7-9 to TRBJ1-6, with D possibly being TRBD1 (6 bases). Trimming stripped 0 bases from V and 0 bases from J, with 6 bases between. Germline CDR1 and CDR2: SEHNR and FQNEAQ (reference sequence). This CDR3 comprises 16 residues. As DNA, the CDR3 is TGTGCCAGCAGCTTAGCGGACAGCTCCTATAATTCACCCCTCCACTTT. Protein: CASSLADSSYNSPLHF.

This sequence joins TRBV7-9 and TRBJ1-5; D is unresolved. The CDR3 has 17 residues. V lost 0 bases and J lost 5, with 17 bases in between. Germline V gene sequence: CDR1 SEHNR, CDR2 FQNEAQ (reference sequence). CDR3: CASSLARGGFGDQPQHF. CDR3 coding DNA: TGTGCCAGCAGCTTAGCGAGAGGAGGGTTCGGGGATCAGCCCCAGCATTTT.

This clone has just one count. The rearrangement joins TRBV27 to TRBJ2-1, with 11 bases identical to TRBD2. Trimming removed 7 bases from V and 0 bases from J; junction bases left unmatched: 17. The V gene's germline CDR1 is MNHEY and CDR2 SMNVEV (reference sequence). The CDR3 consists of 20 residues. This chain's CDR3 is CASILHLAGGPPRSYNEQFF. CDR3 nucleotide sequence: TGTGCCAGCATTCTCCATCTAGCGGGGGGCCCCCCACGCTCCTACAATGAGCAGTTCTTC.

This chain uses TRBV5-4 with TRBJ2-7, with a possible D match to TRBD1 (5 bases). The CDR3 contains 13 residues. The V gene's germline CDR1 is SGHNT and CDR2 YYREEE (reference sequence). V was trimmed by 4 bases and J by 6 bases, leaving 14 bases between them. The CDR3 protein is CASSQGPPGEQYF. The CDR3 DNA is TGTGCCAGCAGCCAGGGCCCCCCGGGCGAGCAGTACTTC.

CDR3 sequence: CASSRSGGSGNTIYF. In nucleotides, the CDR3 is TGTGCCAGCAGTCGGAGCGGGGGCTCTGGAAACACCATATATTTT. The genes are TRBV6-5 and TRBJ1-3; maybe TRBD1 (5 bases). The CDR3 consists of 15 residues. Per germline, CDR1 MNHEY and CDR2 SVGAGI. The V and J ends lost 5 bases and 0 bases respectively, with 11 bases between them.

V and J are TRBV19 and TRBJ1-5; 9 bases line up with TRBD1. Looked up from germline, CDR1 is LNHDA and CDR2 is SQIVND (reference sequence). The V gene end was trimmed by 3 bases and the J gene end by 6 bases; junction bases not matched to a gene: 6. The CDR3 consists of 15 residues. CDR3 coding DNA: TGTGCCAGTAGTATTGGGACAGGGTTGACTCAGCCCCAGCATTTT. This encodes CASSIGTGLTQPQHF. Full variable domain (remainder filled in from reference TRBV19 and TRBJ1-5): DGGITQSPKYLFRKEGQNVTLSCEQNLNHDAMYWYRQDPGQGLRLIYYSQIVNDFQKGDIAEGYSVSREKKESFPLTVTSAQKNPTAFYLCASSIGTGLTQPQHFGDGTRLSIL.